The 30 T cell receptor beta chains reported below all come from one sample, sequenced in a study of cytomegalovirus exposure and HLA in healthy donors. It was with 60 Vbeta and 13 Jbeta primers that the PCR ran. The protocol was immunoSEQ multiplex PCR, while the TCRdb copy is restricted to in-frame clones and leaves out a portion. This sample has 55,000 to 85,000 clones; more than 75% occur once, and the top ten carry 7.8%. The sequencing input was PBMCs. The receptor set was obtained from a man between 18 and 35 years old in good health and CMV-seropositive.

The chain carries TRBV6-5 and TRBJ2-7; D gene unclear. With 2 bases removed from V and 0 bases from J, the gap between germline ends came to 5 bases. The CDR3 contains 13 residues. Per the germline V gene, CDR1 is MNHEY and CDR2 is SVGAGI. As DNA, the CDR3 is TGTGCCAGCAGTTACGGCAACTCCTACGAGCAGTACTTC. Translating gives CASSYGNSYEQYF.

The chain carries TRBV27 and TRBJ2-7, with D possibly matching TRBD2 (6 bases). The V gene's germline CDR1 is MNHEY and CDR2 SMNVEV (reference sequence). This CDR3 is built from 14 residues. V lost 8 bases, J lost 0 bases, and 14 bases lay in between. The DNA for the CDR3 is TGTGCCAGCCGCGGGGTTCACCTCTCCTACGAGCAGTACTTC. Protein sequence: CASRGVHLSYEQYF.

This clone appeared a few times. The chain is built from TRBV4-1 and TRBJ2-1; 11 bases agree with TRBD2. The CDR3 loop spans 15 amino acids. The junction had 3 bases not matched to a gene; V was cut back by 3 bases and J by 5 bases. The germline V gene encodes CDR1 MGHRA and CDR2 YSYEKL. The chain's CDR3 is CASSQTSGADNEQFF. The CDR3 region has the DNA TGCGCCAGCAGCCAGACTAGCGGGGCCGACAATGAGCAGTTCTTC.

The V call is TRBV2, the J call TRBJ1-1; D is uncertain. The germline CDR1 and CDR2 sequences are SNHLY and FYNNEI. The length of the CDR3 is 13 residues. The V gene lost 8 bases and the J gene lost 5 bases, with 15 bases spanning the gap. The CDR3 DNA reads as TGTGCCAGCCCTGGCGGGATCGGGACTGAAGCTTTCTTT. It specifies CASPGGIGTEAFF.

The chain combines TRBV5-6 with TRBJ2-2, with D possibly being TRBD2 (5 bases). CDR3 length equals 13 residues. With 4 bases removed from V and 8 bases from J, the gap between germline ends came to 12 bases. Germline V gives CDR1 SGHDT, CDR2 YYEEEE. The CDR3 nucleotides read TGTGCCAGCAGCCGGACTTCCCCGGGGGAGCTGTTTTTT. Its protein is CASSRTSPGELFF.

The V and J genes are TRBV10-3 and TRBJ2-3; tentatively, D is TRBD2 (7 bases). Deletions cut 10 bases from V and 0 bases from J, with 14 bases between. The CDR3 sequence is 14 residues long. Germline V lookup: CDR1 ENHRY, CDR2 SYGVKD. In nucleotides, the CDR3 is TGTGCCACACGGCGGGGGCCTAGCACAGATACGCAGTATTTT. Protein product: CATRRGPSTDTQYF.

The rearrangement joins TRBV14 to TRBJ1-2, with 7 bases that match TRBD1. Germline-derived CDR1 and CDR2 are SGHDN and FVKESK. The trim removed 0 bases at V and 4 bases at J, leaving 8 bases unmatched. This CDR3 is 16 amino acids long. The DNA for the CDR3 is TGTGCCAGCAGCCAAGATCTACTGGGACAGAGCTATGGCTACACCTTC. Its translation is CASSQDLLGQSYGYTF.

This chain connects TRBV28 to TRBJ1-1, with TRBD1 matching over 9 bases. The V gene end was trimmed by 10 bases and the J gene end by 2 bases; junction bases not matched to a gene: 8. Germline assignment: CDR1 MDHEN and CDR2 SYDVKM. The CDR3 runs 14 residues. DNA of the CDR3: TGTGCCACCACTCTGACAGGGGGAAACACTGAAGCTTTCTTT. Amino acids: CATTLTGGNTEAFF.

The chain carries TRBV28 and TRBJ2-5; 9 nucleotides match TRBD2. The germline V gene has CDR1 MDHEN and CDR2 SYDVKM. The CDR3 loop spans 15 amino acids. The J segment lost 7 bases and the V segment lost 6 bases, leaving 12 bases of the junction unmatched. The CDR3 reads CASSKGLAEEGTQYF. CDR3 sequence (DNA): TGTGCCAGCAGCAAGGGACTAGCCGAGGAAGGGACCCAGTACTTC.

The J gene is TRBJ2-5, the V gene TRBV29-1; possible D gene TRBD1, 6 bases. V lost 7 bases and J lost 1, with 10 bases in between. Germline CDR1 is SQVTM and CDR2 is ANQGSEA. This CDR3 has 12 residues. The CDR3 DNA reads TGCAGCGAAACAGGGCCCCAAGAGACCCAGTACTTC. Translating it yields CSETGPQETQYF.

The CDR3 reads CAWNSQGLADTEAFF. In nucleotides, the CDR3 is TGTGCCTGGAACAGCCAGGGGTTGGCGGACACTGAAGCTTTCTTT. The rearrangement uses TRBV30 and TRBJ1-1; TRBD1 might be the D (6 bases). This CDR3 has 15 residues. Per germline, CDR1 GTSNPN and CDR2 SVGIG (reference sequence). Trimming shortened V by 4 bases and J by 3 bases, and 18 bases separated the two germline ends.

This chain links TRBV7-2 with TRBJ1-1; 7 positions agree with TRBD1. Trimming took 2 bases from V and 4 from J; bases not matched to a gene: 10. The CDR3 has 16 residues. Per the germline V gene, CDR1 is SGHTA and CDR2 is FQGNSA. The CDR3 DNA reads TGTGCCAGCAGCTTACAAGGGGGCGACCGTATCACTGAAGCTTTCTTT. Its translation is CASSLQGGDRITEAFF.

The chain uses TRBV19 and TRBJ1-1, with a possible D match to TRBD1 (6 bases). V dropped 10 bases and J dropped 4 bases, with 19 bases sitting between them. The CDR3 has 14 residues. Germline CDR1 reads LNHDA; CDR2 reads SQIVND (reference sequence). In DNA, the CDR3 is TGTGCCACCCTTGTGGGGGCCCTGGGCACTGAAGCTTTCTTT. Protein: CATLVGALGTEAFF.

This clone was seen more than once but under ten times. J is TRBJ1-1 and V is TRBV4-1, with 9 bases fitting TRBD1. This CDR3 region has 15 residues. Looked up from germline, CDR1 is MGHRA and CDR2 is YSYEKL. With 4 bases clipped from V and 4 bases from J, the junction kept 7 bases outside the gene matches. The CDR3 region has the DNA TGCGCCAGCAGCCCCTGGACAGGGGAGGGCACTGAAGCTTTCTTT. Its protein product is CASSPWTGEGTEAFF.

In its sample, this clone was seen once. The J gene is TRBJ1-1, the V gene TRBV29-1; no definite D call. V dropped 2 bases and J dropped 0 bases, with 7 bases sitting between them. In germline, CDR1 is SQVTM, CDR2 ANQGSEA. This CDR3 has 13 residues. The CDR3 loop reads CSVETRLNTEAFF. The CDR3 region has the DNA TGCAGCGTTGAAACACGCTTGAACACTGAAGCTTTCTTT. Full variable domain (rest looked up from reference TRBV29-1 and TRBJ1-1): SAVISQKPSRDICQRGTSLTIQCQVDSQVTMMFWYRQQPGQSLTLIATANQGSEATYESGFVIDKFPISRPNLTFSTLTVSNMSPEDSSIYLCSVETRLNTEAFFGQGTRLTVV.

This clone turned up a few times. The chain carries TRBV5-5 and TRBJ1-3, with a tentative D call TRBD1 (5 bases). There are 19 residues in the CDR3. Trimming removed 0 bases from V and 0 bases from J, with 19 bases in between. Germline V lookup: CDR1 SGHKS, CDR2 YYEKEE (reference sequence). The CDR3 region has the DNA TGTGCCAGCAGCTTGGAACCGGGACTCATTCACAGCTCTGGAAACACCATATATTTT. Protein product: CASSLEPGLIHSSGNTIYF.

The genes are TRBV6-5 and TRBJ2-7; 8 bases map to TRBD2. The germline CDR1 and CDR2 sequences are MNHEY and SVGAGI. The CDR3 is made up of 15 amino acids. Trimming cost V 5 bases and J 3 bases; bases outside gene matches: 9. The CDR3 loop reads CASSPGIAGIYEQYF. CDR3 sequence (DNA): TGTGCCAGCAGTCCCGGGATAGCGGGAATCTACGAGCAGTACTTC.

The chain recombines TRBV25-1 with TRBJ1-1, with 7 bases identical to TRBD1. Germline-derived CDR1 and CDR2 are MGHDK and SYGVNS. The V segment lost 6 bases and the J segment 0 bases; nucleotides outside the gene matches: 4. The CDR3 length is 14 residues. The CDR3 DNA reads as TGTGCCAGCAGGTACGGGACAGTGAACACTGAAGCTTTCTTT. Its protein product is CASRYGTVNTEAFF. The full variable domain, its missing parts supplied by reference TRBV25-1 and TRBJ1-1, is EADIYQTPRYLVIGTGKKITLECSQTMGHDKMYWYQQDPGMELHLIHYSYGVNSTEKGDLSSESTVSRIRTEHFPLTLESARPSHTSQYLCASRYGTVNTEAFFGQGTRLTVV.

This chain connects TRBV4-1 to TRBJ1-2; TRBD1 matches 7 bases. J was trimmed by 4 bases and V by 4 bases; bases with no gene match: 9. The CDR3 loop spans 15 amino acids. Germline CDR1 is MGHRA and CDR2 is YSYEKL. This chain's CDR3 is CASSPIGQDGYGYTF. The CDR3 DNA reads as TGCGCCAGCAGCCCGATCGGACAGGATGGCTATGGCTACACCTTC.

The genes are TRBV30 and TRBJ2-3; the D gene is possibly TRBD1 (6 bases). The V and J ends lost 2 bases and 6 bases respectively, with 6 bases between them. This CDR3 contains 11 residues. The germline CDR1 and CDR2 sequences are GTSNPN and SVGIG (reference sequence). The CDR3 nucleotides are TGTGCCTGGAGTCAGGGGGATACGCAGTATTTT. It is translated as CAWSQGDTQYF.

V gene TRBV30 combines with J gene TRBJ2-5; weak D call: TRBD1 (5 bases). Looked up from germline, CDR1 is GTSNPN and CDR2 is SVGIG (reference sequence). Trimming pared 3 bases from V and 1 base from J, leaving 12 bases between. The CDR3 is 14 residues long. The CDR3 nucleotides are TGTGCCTGGAGCCGAGACAGTTTCCAAGAGACCCAGTACTTC. Protein sequence: CAWSRDSFQETQYF.

This clone has more than one count but fewer than ten. The chain employs TRBV30 and TRBJ2-2, with D maybe TRBD2 (6 bases). V lost 5 bases to trimming and J lost 2 bases, with 9 bases between them. The CDR3 is made up of 13 amino acids. From germline, CDR1 is GTSNPN and CDR2 SVGIG (reference sequence). The CDR3 spells CAWSGGNTGELFF. CDR3 bases: TGTGCCTGGTCCGGGGGTAACACCGGGGAGCTGTTTTTT. Variable domain in full (rest from reference TRBV30 and TRBJ2-2): SQTIHQWPATLVQPVGSPLSLECTVEGTSNPNLYWYRQAAGRGLQLLFYSVGIGQISSEVPQNLSASRPQDRQFILSSKKLLLSDSGFYLCAWSGGNTGELFFGEGSRLTVL.

The chain recombines TRBV7-8 with TRBJ2-1; 8 positions agree with TRBD2. After removal of 2 bases from V and 8 bases from J, the junction contained 8 bases not matched to a gene. Germline CDR1 is SGHVS and CDR2 is FQNEAQ. The CDR3 covers 15 residues. Written as DNA, the CDR3 is TGTGCCAGCAGCTTACGACCGGGAGGGCCCGATGAGCAGTTCTTC. This translates into CASSLRPGGPDEQFF.

The chain carries TRBV7-9 and TRBJ2-7, with D possibly matching TRBD2 (6 bases). From germline, CDR1 is SEHNR and CDR2 FQNEAQ (reference sequence). The CDR3 length is 14 residues. Trimming removed 1 base from V and 5 bases from J, with 12 bases in between. This chain's CDR3 is CASSLGDWGHEQYF. For the CDR3, the DNA is TGTGCCAGCAGCTTAGGGGACTGGGGTCACGAGCAGTACTTC.

J is TRBJ2-7 and V is TRBV4-1, with 7 bases matching TRBD1. Germline V lookup: CDR1 MGHRA, CDR2 YSYEKL. After removal of 5 bases from V and 4 bases from J, the junction contained 8 bases not matched to a gene. The CDR3 has 14 amino acids. CDR3 in amino acids: CASSATDRAYEQYF. CDR3 sequence (DNA): TGCGCCAGCAGCGCCACTGACAGGGCATACGAGCAGTACTTC.

The chain uses TRBV5-4 and TRBJ2-3, with 7 nucleotides matching TRBD1. CDR1 SGHNT and CDR2 YYREEE come from the germline V gene (reference sequence). Trimming cost V 4 bases and J 6 bases; bases outside gene matches: 11. The CDR3 sequence is 15 residues long. This CDR3 reads CASSEQGPRPDTQYF. DNA for the CDR3: TGTGCCAGCAGCGAACAGGGGCCCAGACCGGATACGCAGTATTTT. Looking up the rest from reference TRBV5-4 and TRBJ2-3 gives the full variable domain: ETGVTQSPTHLIKTRGQQVTLRCSSQSGHNTVSWYQQALGQGPQFIFQYYREEENGRGNFPPRFSGLQFPNYSSELNVNALELDDSALYLCASSEQGPRPDTQYFGPGTRLTVL.

This chain uses TRBV20-1 with TRBJ1-2, with D unclear. CDR1 DFQATT and CDR2 SNEGSKA come from the germline V gene (reference sequence). The CDR3 covers 11 residues. V lost 5 bases and J 6 bases, leaving 10 bases between the germline ends. Here the CDR3 DNA reads TGCAGTGCTTACGACGGAGATGGCTACACCTTC. Amino acids: CSAYDGDGYTF.

The V call is TRBV4-1, the J call TRBJ1-1, with D perhaps TRBD1 (6 bases). Germline V CDR1 and CDR2: MGHRA, YSYEKL. V shed 6 bases and J shed 1 base, with 12 bases lying between them. The CDR3 contains 14 residues. CDR3 bases: TGCGCCAGCAGACCGGGACACGGGAACACTGAAGCTTTCTTT. As protein: CASRPGHGNTEAFF.

Here the CDR3 DNA reads TGTGCCAGGGAGGGGGGGAGCTCTGGGGCCAACGTCCTGACTTTC. This translates into CAREGGSSGANVLTF. The chain has TRBV30 and TRBJ2-6; D is possibly TRBD2 (7 bases). Germline values: CDR1 GTSNPN, CDR2 SVGIG (reference sequence). The CDR3 is 15 amino acids. The V and J ends lost 8 bases and 0 bases respectively, with 14 bases between them. Variable domain in full (rest from reference TRBV30 and TRBJ2-6): SQTIHQWPATLVQPVGSPLSLECTVEGTSNPNLYWYRQAAGRGLQLLFYSVGIGQISSEVPQNLSASRPQDRQFILSSKKLLLSDSGFYLCAREGGSSGANVLTFGAGSRLTVL.

As DNA, the CDR3 is TGTGCCAGCTCATCTCCGGGACAGGGCGTCTTTGGCTACACCTTC. This encodes CASSSPGQGVFGYTF. This rearrangement joins TRBV18 to TRBJ1-2, with 9 bases lining up with TRBD1. The CDR3 runs 15 residues. CDR1 and CDR2 (germline): KGHSH, LQKENI. The J segment lost 7 bases and the V segment lost 5 bases, leaving 11 bases of the junction unmatched.